Listed here are 20 T cell receptor beta chains from one sample, sequenced in a study of radiation and T cells in renal cell carcinoma. Sequencing was performed with immunoSEQ multiplex PCR; in TCRdb, only in-frame clones are kept and a portion is missing. The sample has tens of thousands of clones, roughly 72% seen once. Time point described: blood 2 weeks post-SBRT. Treatment indicated: 15 Gy SBRT to primary tumor, nephrectomy 4 weeks later. The sample in question was blood, obtained from a patient whose treatment included radiotherapy and nephrectomy. The receptors originated from a man in his 60s with renal cell carcinoma.

V and J are TRBV19 and TRBJ1-3; D possibly corresponds to TRBD1 (6 bases). Trimming took 4 bases from V and 6 from J, leaving 16 bases between them. The CDR3 has 15 residues. Germline V lookup: CDR1 LNHDA, CDR2 SQIVND (reference sequence). The CDR3, as DNA: TGTGCCAGTAGTACTCCGGGACACAACCTAAACACCATATATTTT. It encodes CASSTPGHNLNTIYF.

As to this clone: Within the sample, other DNA sequences also encode this same CDR3. The CDR3 DNA is TGTGCCAGCAGCGTAGGGGGACGGCGAAATGAAAAACTGTTTTTT. The encoded protein is CASSVGGRRNEKLFF. The chain carries TRBV9 and TRBJ1-4; the D gene is possibly TRBD1 (5 bases). CDR3 length: 15 amino acids. The germline gives CDR1 SGDLS, CDR2 YYNGEE. With 0 bases removed from V and 5 bases from J, the gap between germline ends came to 11 bases.

As for this clone: The same CDR3 can be traced to other DNA sequences in this sample. The chain joins TRBV4-1 to TRBJ1-2, with 9 bases matching TRBD1. CDR1 is MGHRA, CDR2 YSYEKL, per germline. The CDR3 is 15 residues long. J lost 4 bases, V lost 4 bases, and 7 bases had no gene match. CDR3 protein: CASSPDRGAFYGYTF. CDR3 bases: TGCGCCAGCAGCCCGGACAGGGGAGCTTTCTATGGCTACACCTTC.

The rearrangement uses TRBV19 and TRBJ1-4; D unclear. This CDR3 is built from 13 residues. V dropped 6 bases and J dropped 8 bases, with 13 bases sitting between them. Germline lookup yields CDR1 LNHDA and CDR2 SQIVND (reference sequence). The CDR3 here is CASRPKVVEKLFF. The CDR3 DNA follows: TGTGCCAGTAGACCGAAAGTTGTGGAAAAACTGTTTTTT.

The J gene is TRBJ2-7, the V gene TRBV18; tentatively, D is TRBD2 (6 bases). There are 15 residues in the CDR3. Looked up from germline, CDR1 is KGHSH and CDR2 is LQKENI. With 2 bases removed from V and 3 bases from J, the gap between germline ends came to 14 bases. CDR3 sequence reads: CASSPSGTLVYEQYF. The CDR3 bases are TGTGCCAGCTCACCATCCGGGACTTTGGTCTACGAGCAGTACTTC.

This clone has just a few counts. The genes are TRBV14 and TRBJ2-2; D not resolved. Germline-derived CDR1 and CDR2 are SGHDN and FVKESK. The CDR3 has 13 amino acids. V gave up 1 base and J gave up 7 bases, with 7 bases separating them. CDR3 sequence reads: CASSQALLGELFF. The CDR3 bases are TGTGCCAGCAGCCAAGCCTTGCTCGGGGAGCTGTTTTTT.

The chain is built from TRBV7-9 and TRBJ1-6, with no clear D. Trimming pared 7 bases from V and 10 bases from J, leaving 14 bases between. CDR1 is SEHNR, CDR2 FQNEAQ, per germline (reference sequence). CDR3 length equals 13 residues. CDR3 in DNA: TGTGCCAGCACCCTTATTGTTGACTCACCCCTCCACTTT. This translates into CASTLIVDSPLHF. Full variable domain (remainder filled in from reference TRBV7-9 and TRBJ1-6): DTGVSQNPRHKITKRGQNVTFRCDPISEHNRLYWYRQTLGQGPEFLTYFQNEAQLEKSRLLSDRFSAERPKGSFSTLEIQRTEQGDSAMYLCASTLIVDSPLHFGNGTRLTVT.

This clone was observed a handful of times. The chain joins TRBV5-1 to TRBJ2-1; 8 bases are a match to TRBD2. Trimming removed 4 bases from V and 8 bases from J; junction bases left unmatched: 8. Germline V CDR1 and CDR2: SGHRS, YFSETQ. This CDR3 spans 14 amino acids. In nucleotides, the CDR3 is TGCGCCAGCAGCATCCGGAACGGGGGGGATGAGCAGTTCTTC. Translating it yields CASSIRNGGDEQFF.

In this sample, this clone turned up a few times. This chain connects TRBV30 to TRBJ2-5, with TRBD1 matching 9 bases. Germline values: CDR1 GTSNPN, CDR2 SVGIG (reference sequence). With V trimmed by 1 base and J by 7 bases, 4 bases remained unmatched. The CDR3 length is 13 residues. CDR3 coding DNA: TGTGCCTGGAGTGGGGACAGGGACACGACCCAGTACTTC. Translation: CAWSGDRDTTQYF.

The genes are TRBV7-8 and TRBJ2-1; TRBD2 aligns across 12 bases. The germline gives CDR1 SGHVS, CDR2 FQNEAQ. J was trimmed by 2 bases and V by 3 bases; bases with no gene match: 11. The CDR3 is made up of 19 amino acids. DNA for the CDR3: TGTGCCAGCAGCTTGCGGTGGCTAGCGGGGGGGAATACCTACAATGAGCAGTTCTTC. Translating it yields CASSLRWLAGGNTYNEQFF.

This rearrangement joins TRBV5-4 to TRBJ1-2, with D possibly TRBD1 on 5 matching bases. Trimming pared 0 bases from V and 0 bases from J, leaving 12 bases between. Germline V lookup: CDR1 SGHNT, CDR2 YYREEE (reference sequence). The CDR3 has 16 residues. CDR3 sequence reads: CASSLDPTGANYGYTF. DNA of the CDR3: TGTGCCAGCAGCTTGGACCCAACAGGTGCTAACTATGGCTACACCTTC.

Turning to this clone: This may arise from a read error, as a much more abundant clone is one base away. Other DNA sequences in this sample translate to the same CDR3. The chain combines TRBV5-4 with TRBJ1-2; TRBD1 might be the D (6 bases). The CDR3 covers 15 residues. Germline V gives CDR1 SGHNT, CDR2 YYREEE (reference sequence). The ends were cut back, 5 bases at V and 0 bases at J, with 14 bases in the middle. The CDR3 here is CASSYLDRSNYGYTF. The CDR3 nucleotides are TGTGCCAGCAGTTACCTTGACAGGTCTAACTATGGCTACACCTTC.

The gene calls are TRBV19 and TRBJ2-5, with a possible D match to TRBD2 (6 bases). Germline V lookup: CDR1 LNHDA, CDR2 SQIVND (reference sequence). The CDR3 is 13 residues long. Trimming took 3 bases from V and 4 from J, leaving 9 bases between them. CDR3 amino acids: CASSIRRGETQYF. The CDR3, as DNA: TGTGCCAGTAGTATTCGGAGGGGAGAGACCCAGTACTTC.

The chain uses TRBV29-1 and TRBJ1-5; 7 positions match TRBD1. Germline CDR1 and CDR2: SQVTM and ANQGSEA. J was trimmed by 6 bases and V by 3 bases; bases with no gene match: 5. CDR3 length: 13 amino acids. CDR3: CSVETGSAQPQHF. CDR3 nucleotide sequence: TGCAGCGTTGAGACAGGGTCAGCTCAGCCCCAGCATTTT.

V and J are TRBV15 and TRBJ1-4, with 7 positions matching TRBD1. The V gene's germline CDR1 is LNHNV and CDR2 YYDKDF (reference sequence). The V gene end was trimmed by 2 bases and the J gene end by 2 bases; junction bases not matched to a gene: 2. CDR3 size: 15 residues. The CDR3 region is CATSRLQGTNEKLFF. The CDR3 region has the DNA TGTGCCACCAGCAGATTACAGGGGACTAATGAAAAACTGTTTTTT.

This clone was seen a handful of times. The CDR3 nucleotides are TGCAGCGTTGGGCAGGGGAGAGGCTACACCTTC. Translated, it gives CSVGQGRGYTF. This chain uses TRBV29-1 with TRBJ1-2; perhaps TRBD1 as D (6 bases). This CDR3 has 11 residues. Trimming removed 4 bases at V and 8 bases at J, with 11 bases between. The germline V gene encodes CDR1 SQVTM and CDR2 ANQGSEA. The full variable domain, in which reference TRBV29-1 and TRBJ1-2 provide the parts outside the CDR3, is SAVISQKPSRDICQRGTSLTIQCQVDSQVTMMFWYRQQPGQSLTLIATANQGSEATYESGFVIDKFPISRPNLTFSTLTVSNMSPEDSSIYLCSVGQGRGYTFGSGTRLTVV.

On this clone itself: Other DNA sequences in the same sample also yield this CDR3. The chain recombines TRBV18 with TRBJ2-5; TRBD2 might be the D (7 bases). The V end was cut by 0 bases, the J end by 1 base, with 12 bases between. Germline CDR1 KGHSH, CDR2 LQKENI. The CDR3 has 16 amino acids. The CDR3 reads CASSPPQGGSQETQYF. The DNA for the CDR3 is TGTGCCAGCTCACCACCACAGGGAGGGTCCCAAGAGACCCAGTACTTC.

The chain recombines TRBV11-2 with TRBJ2-5; 15 bases match TRBD2. Per the germline V gene, CDR1 is SGHAT and CDR2 is FQNNGV. After removal of 5 bases from V and 7 bases from J, the junction contained 8 bases not matched to a gene. This CDR3 contains 16 residues. Here the CDR3 DNA reads TGTGCCAGCAGCCAGGGACTAGCGGGAGGATTGGCGACCCAGTACTTC. Translation gives CASSQGLAGGLATQYF.

V usage is TRBV6-1 and J usage is TRBJ2-5; the D gene is possibly TRBD2 (7 bases). The closer fit of TRBJ2-7 to the DNA end suggests the J call may be wrong. Germline CDR1 MNHNS, CDR2 SASEGT. The CDR3 has 15 residues. CDR3 DNA sequence: TGTGCCAGCAGTGAAGCCGGGGGGCCATCCTACGAGCAGTACTTC. Translated, it gives CASSEAGGPSYEQYF.

This chain connects TRBV4-2 to TRBJ1-1; 9 nucleotides agree with TRBD1. With 0 bases clipped from V and 3 bases from J, the junction kept 2 bases outside the gene matches. This CDR3 has 15 amino acids. From germline, CDR1 is LGHNA and CDR2 YNFKEQ. The DNA for the CDR3 is TGTGCCAGCAGCCAAGAACAGGGGGCACACACTGAAGCTTTCTTT. It is translated as CASSQEQGAHTEAFF.